A single sample is the source of the 16 T cell receptor beta chains below, sequenced in a study of blood T cell repertoires in COVID-19. The data were produced by immunoSEQ multiplex PCR, yet TCRdb's version contains in-frame clones alone and is incomplete. The sample lists 170,000 or so clones; around nine tenths were seen once. The sequencing sample was made of peripheral blood. All receptors derive from a man aged 55-75 years with COVID-19, enrolled during active disease.

The gene calls are TRBV7-3 and TRBJ2-7, with 9 bases aligning to TRBD1. The CDR3 is 15 residues long. V lost 5 bases to trimming and J lost 3 bases; unmatched junction nucleotides: 8. Germline lookup yields CDR1 SGHTA and CDR2 FQGTGA. Written as DNA, the CDR3 is TGTGCCAGCAGCCCTAGACAGGGGGGCTTCTACGAGCAGTACTTC. Translation gives CASSPRQGGFYEQYF.

J is TRBJ1-1 and V is TRBV28; 8 bases match TRBD1. CDR3 length: 14 residues. J lost 4 bases, V lost 8 bases, and 9 bases had no gene match. The germline V gene has CDR1 MDHEN and CDR2 SYDVKM. CDR3 loop: CASVLRQGSTEAFF. The CDR3 DNA follows: TGTGCCAGCGTTTTGAGACAGGGGAGCACTGAAGCTTTCTTT.

The gene calls are TRBV15 and TRBJ2-7; no firm D call. The CDR3 sequence is 16 residues long. Trimming cost V 0 bases and J 0 bases, with 12 bases left between them. Looked up from germline, CDR1 is LNHNV and CDR2 is YYDKDF (reference sequence). The CDR3, as DNA: TGTGCCACCAGCAGAGATATAGAACAGATCTCCTACGAGCAGTACTTC. Its protein is CATSRDIEQISYEQYF.

This clone was seen once. The CDR3 coding sequence is TGTGCCAGCAGCTTTCCAGGCGTCGACACCGGGGAGCTGTTTTTT. Translated: CASSFPGVDTGELFF. J is TRBJ2-2 and V is TRBV5-4, with D uncertain. Trimming removed 2 bases from V and 3 bases from J, with 11 bases in between. Per germline, CDR1 SGHNT and CDR2 YYREEE (reference sequence). The CDR3 is 15 residues long.

The chain uses TRBV29-1 and TRBJ1-1; D is possibly TRBD1 (5 bases). Looked up from germline, CDR1 is SQVTM and CDR2 is ANQGSEA. This CDR3 is built from 11 residues. CDR3 loop: CSGIRATEAFF. Here the CDR3 DNA reads TGCAGTGGGATCAGGGCTACTGAAGCTTTCTTT.

CDR3 sequence: CASSPRRYEQYF. The CDR3 nucleotides read TGTGCCAGCAGCCCCCGGAGGTACGAGCAGTACTTC. This chain links TRBV12-3 or TRBV12-4 with TRBJ2-7, with D perhaps TRBD2 (5 bases). CDR3 length equals 12 residues. Trimming shortened V by 6 bases and J by 4 bases, and 10 bases separated the two germline ends.

V and J are TRBV2 and TRBJ1-1, with no clear D. Germline CDR1 SNHLY, CDR2 FYNNEI. V gave up 6 bases and J gave up 3 bases, with 17 bases separating them. This CDR3 has 15 amino acids. The CDR3 reads CASSVPGFLDTEAFF. Here the CDR3 DNA reads TGTGCCAGCAGCGTCCCGGGTTTCTTAGACACTGAAGCTTTCTTT.

V gene TRBV18 combines with J gene TRBJ1-1, with TRBD1 identical over 7 bases. V shed 6 bases and J 4 bases; nucleotides not matched to a gene: 8. Germline-derived CDR1 and CDR2 are KGHSH and LQKENI. This CDR3 has 14 amino acids. CDR3 bases: TGTGCCAGCTCCCCGACAGGGATGGGCACTGAAGCTTTCTTT. It yields the protein CASSPTGMGTEAFF.

The J gene is TRBJ2-3, the V gene TRBV3-1 (or the pseudogene TRBV3-2), with 13 positions matching TRBD2. J lost 4 bases, V lost 1 base, and 8 bases had no gene match. The CDR3 loop spans 18 amino acids. Germline V gene sequence: CDR1 LGHDT, CDR2 YNNKEL (reference sequence). The CDR3 reads CASSQVSTSGGAPDTQYF. Here the CDR3 DNA reads TGTGCCAGCAGCCAAGTTAGTACTAGCGGGGGGGCACCAGATACGCAGTATTTT.

The genes are TRBV9 and TRBJ1-4, with D possibly matching TRBD1 (6 bases). CDR1 is SGDLS and CDR2 is YYNGEE in the germline V gene. The CDR3 has 19 residues. The V and J ends lost 4 bases and 0 bases respectively, with 22 bases between them. The CDR3 nucleotides read TGTGCCAGCAGCACCCGTCGTAGACCAGGGGCTACAACTAATGAAAAACTGTTTTTT. Translating gives CASSTRRRPGATTNEKLFF.

The chain uses TRBV10-3 and TRBJ1-2; tentatively, D is TRBD1 (6 bases). Trimming left V 0 bases short and J 4 bases short, with 6 bases between. The CDR3 sequence is 13 residues long. CDR1 is ENHRY and CDR2 is SYGVKD in the germline V gene. The CDR3 DNA reads TGTGCCATCAGTGAGTCACAGGGCTATGGCTACACCTTC. Translated: CAISESQGYGYTF.

The chain carries TRBV5-1 and TRBJ2-2; D may be TRBD2 (5 bases). This CDR3 is 15 amino acids long. Germline V gene sequence: CDR1 SGHRS, CDR2 YFSETQ. V lost 4 bases and J lost 0, with 10 bases in between. CDR3 in amino acids: CASSAEASNTGELFF. DNA for the CDR3: TGCGCCAGCAGCGCGGAGGCCTCGAACACCGGGGAGCTGTTTTTT.

This chain links TRBV19 with TRBJ2-3; 12 nucleotides agree with TRBD2. Looked up from germline, CDR1 is LNHDA and CDR2 is SQIVND (reference sequence). Unmatched junction bases numbered 2, after V lost 3 bases and J lost 4 bases. The CDR3 consists of 15 residues. The CDR3: CASSIPSGGADTQYF. The DNA of the CDR3 is TGTGCCAGTAGTATTCCTAGCGGGGGGGCAGATACGCAGTATTTT.

V is TRBV24-1 and J is TRBJ2-4; D is perhaps TRBD1 (6 bases). Germline loops: CDR1 KGHDR, CDR2 SFDVKD. V was clipped by 2 bases and J by 2 bases, with 27 bases between them. This CDR3 is 21 amino acids long. In nucleotides, the CDR3 is TGTGCCACCAGTGATTCAGGACAGTACCAATACACGAGTCGTACCAAAAACATTCAGTACTTC. It is translated as CATSDSGQYQYTSRTKNIQYF.

This CDR3 reads CASSSLGGGRNEQFF. The CDR3 region has the DNA TGTGCCAGCAGCTCCTTGGGTGGGGGGAGGAACGAGCAGTTCTTC. The rearrangement uses TRBV7-2 and TRBJ2-1; weak D call: TRBD2 (6 bases). This CDR3 is 15 amino acids long. The germline gives CDR1 SGHTA, CDR2 FQGNSA. Trimming shortened V by 4 bases and J by 10 bases, and 20 bases separated the two germline ends. The full variable domain, its missing parts supplied by reference TRBV7-2 and TRBJ2-1, is GAGVSQSPSNKVTEKGKDVELRCDPISGHTALYWYRQSLGQGLEFLIYFQGNSAPDKSGLPSDRFSAERTGGSVSTLTIQRTQQEDSAVYLCASSSLGGGRNEQFFGPGTRLTVL.

The gene calls are TRBV4-2 and TRBJ2-5; 15 bases agree with TRBD2. Germline V lookup: CDR1 LGHNA, CDR2 YNFKEQ. V gave up 5 bases and J gave up 1 base; unmatched junction bases: 5. The CDR3 is 17 amino acids. The CDR3 DNA reads as TGTGCCAGCAGCGCTGGACTAGCGGGGGGGATCCAAGAGACCCAGTACTTC. Its protein is CASSAGLAGGIQETQYF.